The 18 T cell receptor beta chains reported below all come from one sample, sequenced in a study of tumor and adjacent non-tumor tissue in lung cancer (dated by TCRdb to 2016 to 2019). RNA was extracted from bulk unsorted tissue and checked for quality with a NanoDrop ND-1000 and an Agilent 2100. Normal lung samples were distant non-tumor tissue taken more than 3 cm from the tumor edge. Library preparation employed multiplex PCR. For sequencing, an Illumina HiSeq 2500 was employed. Following protocols modified from ARM-PCR, the researchers constructed TCRbeta libraries through three rounds of nested PCR with primers (Table S4). TCRdb handled the public reads itself, with Q25 trimming in fastp and clone calling in MiXCR, and kept productive beta chains. For every CDR3 protein sequence, its rows merge into one entry that carries the most common genes and DNA. The sample profile shows about 98,000 distinct CDR3 sequences; approximately 80% of them were found once. Under 40% of the sample rests with the top ten.

Sequenced input: distant non-tumor lung tissue. Every receptor here comes from a man in his sixties with small cell lung cancer.

The chain is built from TRBV20-1 and TRBJ2-4, with D perhaps given as TRBD1 or TRBD2 (5 bases each). The V gene lost 2 bases and the J gene lost 2 bases, with 16 bases spanning the gap. There are 16 residues in the CDR3. Germline V gives CDR1 DFQATT, CDR2 SNEGSKA (reference sequence). This CDR3 reads CSARRALAGSKNIQYF. CDR3 DNA: TGCAGTGCTAGAAGAGCGCTAGCAGGGTCCAAAAACATTCAGTACTTC.

The chain carries TRBV6-5 and TRBJ1-2, with TRBD1 matching over 8 bases. The CDR3 loop spans 14 amino acids. V trimming: 6 bases; J trimming: 8 bases; junction bases outside the gene matches: 11. Germline values: CDR1 MNHEY, CDR2 SVGAGI. CDR3 DNA sequence: TGTGCCAGCAGATCTAACGACAGGGGCGCCGGCTACACCTTC. The encoded protein is CASRSNDRGAGYTF.

The sample holds one count of this clonotype. This may be a read error: a much more frequent sequence differs by one nucleotide. V gene TRBV20-1 combines with J gene TRBJ2-5; 11 bases map to TRBD1. Trimming took 6 bases from V and 5 from J; bases not matched to a gene: 17. The CDR3 covers 17 residues. Looked up from germline, CDR1 is DFQATT and CDR2 is SNEGSKA (reference sequence). The chain's CDR3 is CSAGGLDRGLLLETQYF. CDR3 nucleotides: TGCAGTGCAGGGGGTCTGGACAGGGGGCTTCTGTTGGAGACCCAGTACTTC.

Comment on this clonotype: One end of the junction varies from germline; a read error may be responsible. CDR3 amino acids: CASSSGGIAGYMQYF. Written as DNA, the CDR3 is TGTGCCAGTAGCTCCGGAGGGATTGCGGGATATATGCAGTATTTT. V gene TRBV11-2 combines with J gene TRBJ2-3, with D possibly matching TRBD2 (6 bases). Germline lookup yields CDR1 SGHAT and CDR2 FQNNGV. The CDR3 is 15 residues long.

Concerning this clonotype itself: Here the CDR3 omits its conserved ending phenylalanine or tryptophan, so a read error is the likely source. V usage is TRBV5-6 and J usage is TRBJ1-1; TRBD1 is a possible D gene (6 bases). The germline V gene has CDR1 SGHDT and CDR2 YYEEEE. The CDR3 is made up of 16 amino acids. CDR3 amino acids: CAGSLASRTANTEAFL. DNA for the CDR3: TGTGCCGGCAGCTTGGCCTCCCGGACAGCGAACACTGAAGCTTTCTTA.

This clonotype appeared a few times. This sequence joins TRBV7-9 and TRBJ2-5; TRBD2 might be the D (6 bases). The CDR3 length is 14 residues. V was cut by 6 bases and J by 8 bases, with 19 bases left in between. Germline loops: CDR1 SEHNR, CDR2 FQNEAQ (reference sequence). Written as DNA, the CDR3 is TGTGCCAGCAGTTTTAGATCGACGGGAGATACCCAGTACTTC. Protein sequence: CASSFRSTGDTQYF.

J is TRBJ2-1 and V is TRBV29-1; 7 bases match TRBD2. V dropped 1 base and J dropped 11; count of bases not matched to a gene: 8. CDR3 size: 13 residues. Per the germline V gene, CDR1 is SQVTM and CDR2 is ANQGSEA. The CDR3 DNA follows: TGCAGCGTTGAAGGACTAGCAGGGAATAAGCAGTTCTTC. As protein: CSVEGLAGNKQFF.

With respect to this clonotype: One junction end disagrees with the germline gene, perhaps due to a read error. V is TRBV6-1 and J is TRBJ2-1; D not resolved. This CDR3 comprises 14 residues. Per the germline V gene, CDR1 is MNHNS and CDR2 is SASEGT. In DNA form, the CDR3 reads TGCGCCAGCATCTTTAACGTGAGTAGGAATGAGCAGTTCTTC. Residues: CASIFNVSRNEQFF.

A remark on this clonotype: One junction end does not reproduce the germline sequence, and a read error may be involved. The rearrangement joins TRBV10-2 to TRBJ1-1, with D hard to call. The CDR3 runs to 13 residues. CDR1 is WSHSY, CDR2 SAAADI, per germline. Written as DNA, the CDR3 is TGCACCAGCAACCCCGGCATGAACACTGAAGCTTTCTTT. Translated, it gives CTSNPGMNTEAFF.

Regarding this clonotype: Relative to the germline gene, one junction end is altered; a read error may explain this. V usage is TRBV5-1 and J usage is TRBJ1-3, with D possibly TRBD1 on 5 matching bases. The germline V gene encodes CDR1 SGHRS and CDR2 YFSETQ. This CDR3 spans 13 amino acids. The CDR3 is CASSPGRLNAIYF. The CDR3 DNA reads as TGCGCCAGCAGCCCGGGACGGCTAAACGCCATATATTTT.

This clonotype came up a few times. The junction shows a germline mismatch at one end, possibly a read error. The chain carries TRBV7-3 and TRBJ2-1; D may be TRBD1 or TRBD2 (5 bases each). This CDR3 has 15 amino acids. Looked up from germline, CDR1 is SGHTA and CDR2 is FQGTGA. The CDR3 loop reads CTSSLRQGVYNEQFF. The CDR3 nucleotides read TGTACCAGCAGCTTAAGGCAGGGAGTCTACAATGAGCAGTTCTTC. The whole variable domain, filled in from reference TRBV7-3 and TRBJ2-1, reads GAGVSQTPSNKVTEKGKYVELRCDPISGHTALYWYRQSLGQGPEFLIYFQGTGAADDSGLPNDRFFAVRPEGSVSTLKIQRTERGDSAVYLCTSSLRQGVYNEQFFGPGTRLTVL.

Turning to this clonotype: A much larger clone sits a single nucleotide away, making a read error possible. The chain employs TRBV28 and TRBJ2-1; D is unresolved. V was clipped by 6 bases and J by 13 bases, with 19 bases between them. The CDR3 has 13 residues. CDR1 is MDHEN and CDR2 is SYDVKM in the germline V gene. Here the CDR3 reads CASSRYKVVGQFF. The CDR3 nucleotides are TGTGCCAGCAGCCGATACAAGGTGGTGGGTCAGTTCTTC.

The gene calls are TRBV11-3 and TRBJ2-2; perhaps D is TRBD1 or TRBD2 (6 bases each). The V and J ends lost 1 base and 17 bases respectively, with 23 bases between them. Germline V gives CDR1 SGHNT, CDR2 YENEEA. The CDR3 loop spans 15 amino acids. The CDR3, as DNA: TGTGCCAGCAGCTTAGGGGTCTCTTCAGGAGGGGGGCCATTTTTT. Residues: CASSLGVSSGGGPFF.

Comment on this clonotype: One end of the junction varies from germline; a read error may be responsible. J is TRBJ1-2 and V is TRBV6-2 or TRBV6-3; D perhaps matches TRBD1 (6 bases). CDR1 is MNHEY and CDR2 is SVGEGT in the germline V gene. This CDR3 has 15 residues. The CDR3 nucleotides read TGTGCTAGCAGTGTCTCAGGGGCGCCTAACTATGGCTACGCCTTC. It is translated as CASSVSGAPNYGYAF.

This clonotype came up many times. The chain recombines TRBV4-1 with TRBJ1-1, with 7 positions matching TRBD1. After removal of 0 bases from V and 2 bases from J, the junction contained 12 bases not matched to a gene. This CDR3 comprises 18 residues. Germline CDR1 MGHRA, CDR2 YSYEKL. The CDR3 loop reads CASSQDLGTAGSNTEAFF. The CDR3 DNA follows: TGCGCCAGCAGCCAAGATTTGGGGACAGCAGGGTCAAACACTGAAGCTTTCTTT.

Of note for this clonotype: The junction shows a germline mismatch at one end, possibly a read error. The rearrangement joins TRBV6-5 to TRBJ2-1, with 8 bases identical to TRBD2. Germline lookup yields CDR1 MNHEY and CDR2 SVGAGI. The CDR3 has 17 residues. CDR3 DNA: TGTACCAACAGTTACTCGATCTGGGAACTAGCGGACAAAGAGCAGTTCTTC. As protein: CTNSYSIWELADKEQFF.

Remarks on this clonotype: The junction and the germline gene differ at one end; a read error may be behind it. V is TRBV12-3 or TRBV12-4 and J is TRBJ2-1, with D possibly TRBD2 on 5 matching bases. CDR3 length equals 14 residues. This CDR3 is CASSLWGTKREQFF. CDR3 sequence (DNA): TGCGCCAGCAGTTTATGGGGTACAAAGCGGGAGCAGTTCTTC.

A remark on this clonotype: At one boundary the junction diverges from the germline segment, which might be a read error. The CDR3 here is CGAASAREAGGTDTHYF. CDR3 nucleotide sequence: TGCGGTGCAGCGAGCGCGAGGGAAGCGGGGGGAACAGATACGCACTATTTT. The chain joins TRBV20-1 to TRBJ2-3; 9 bases align to TRBD2. Germline-derived CDR1 and CDR2 are DFQATT and SNEGSKA (reference sequence). CDR3 length equals 17 residues.